The subject of this entry is one T cell receptor (beta chain). These data originate in a study of blood T cell repertoires in COVID-19. Overall study: Sources were T cells, B-cell-depleted T cells, or PBMCs; the material itself was cDNA or gDNA.

Method: immunoSEQ multiplex PCR; TCRdb's copy keeps in-frame clones and lacks some. The data hold roughly 150,000 clones, with around 80% observed a single time. The CDR3 has 15 amino acids. Looked up from germline, CDR1 is MNHEY and CDR2 is SVGAGI. V lost 7 bases and J 5 bases, leaving 21 bases between the germline ends. This TCR was sampled from a woman aged 45-60 years with acute or convalescent COVID-19. The chain employs TRBV6-5 and TRBJ2-7; TRBD1 is a possible D gene (6 bases). Source material: peripheral blood. The CDR3 loop is CASTRDWQGSHEQYF. CDR3 bases: TGTGCCAGCACCCGGGATTGGCAGGGGTCCCACGAGCAGTACTTC.